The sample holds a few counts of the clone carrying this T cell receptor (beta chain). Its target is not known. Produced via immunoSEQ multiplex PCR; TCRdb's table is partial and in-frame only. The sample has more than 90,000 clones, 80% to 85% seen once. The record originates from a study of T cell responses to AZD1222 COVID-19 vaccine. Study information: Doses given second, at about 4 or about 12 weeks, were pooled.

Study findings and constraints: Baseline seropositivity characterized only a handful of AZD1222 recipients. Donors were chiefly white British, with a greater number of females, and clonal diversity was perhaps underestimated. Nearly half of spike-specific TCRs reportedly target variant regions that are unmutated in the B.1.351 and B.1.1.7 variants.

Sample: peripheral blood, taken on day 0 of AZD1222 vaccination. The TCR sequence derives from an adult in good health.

The chain's CDR3 is CASSVESGGGYNEQFF. DNA for the CDR3: TGTGCCAGCAGCGTAGAATCAGGGGGCGGCTACAATGAGCAGTTCTTC. This chain links TRBV9 with TRBJ2-1; 8 nucleotides align to TRBD1. Germline V gene sequence: CDR1 SGDLS, CDR2 YYNGEE. With V trimmed by 0 bases and J by 3 bases, 5 bases remained unmatched. This CDR3 is 16 amino acids long.